These 24 T cell receptor beta chains share one sample of origin, sequenced in a study of blood T cell repertoires in COVID-19. Some clones are missing from TCRdb's copy, which holds only in-frame ones; the method was immunoSEQ multiplex PCR. The data contain 380,000 or so clones, more than 75% of them singletons. Sequencing was performed on PBMCs or T cells enriched from blood (not recorded which). All receptors derive from a woman aged 30 to 39 with acute COVID-19.

V is TRBV12-5 and J is TRBJ2-1, with D possibly being TRBD2 (5 bases). Trimming left V 3 bases short and J 2 bases short, with 32 bases between. In germline, CDR1 is LGHNT, CDR2 FRNRAP. The CDR3 spans 22 residues. For the CDR3, the DNA is TGTGCTAGTGGTTTTGCCCCCGACAAATCCGGGGAGCCCCCGAGGGCCTACAATGAGCAGTTCTTC. This gives the protein CASGFAPDKSGEPPRAYNEQFF.

V gene TRBV12-5 combines with J gene TRBJ2-6, with D possibly TRBD1 on 5 matching bases. CDR3 length: 16 residues. Trimming took 6 bases from V and 11 from J, leaving 23 bases between them. The germline V gene has CDR1 LGHNT and CDR2 FRNRAP. CDR3 region: CASGVGAGLGSHVLTF. CDR3 bases: TGTGCTAGTGGGGTAGGGGCAGGTCTCGGCTCACACGTCCTGACTTTC.

The chain recombines TRBV12-3 or TRBV12-4 with TRBJ2-3; D gene uncertain. The germline V and J ends were trimmed by 4 bases and 3 bases, with 5 bases remaining between them. The CDR3 runs 12 residues. Here the CDR3 reads CASSSYTDTQYF. CDR3 coding DNA: TGTGCCAGCAGTTCTTATACAGATACGCAGTATTTT.

This clone is a singleton in its sample. The genes are TRBV14 and TRBJ2-1; 10 positions match TRBD2. The junction had 21 bases not matched to a gene; V was cut back by 3 bases and J by 7 bases. Germline CDR1 and CDR2: SGHDN and FVKESK. The CDR3 covers 20 residues. CDR3: CASSHSRRGLALVLINEQFF. CDR3 in DNA: TGTGCCAGCAGCCATAGCCGGAGGGGACTAGCGCTAGTTCTAATTAATGAGCAGTTCTTC.

CDR3 nucleotide sequence: TGTGCCAGTAGTATAGGGCTAGGTGGCTACACCTTC. As protein: CASSIGLGGYTF. The chain links TRBV19 to TRBJ1-2; no clear D gene. Trimming stripped 1 base from V and 7 bases from J, with 7 bases between. CDR1 and CDR2 (germline): LNHDA, SQIVND (reference sequence). The CDR3 totals 12 residues.

The chain uses TRBV4-3 and TRBJ2-1; 8 nucleotides match TRBD1. Trimming at V came to 0 bases and at J to 2 bases, leaving 6 bases not matched to a gene. This CDR3 is built from 17 residues. CDR1 is LGHNA and CDR2 is YSLEER in the germline V gene. The CDR3 nucleotides read TGCGCCAGCAGCCAAGATACCGGGACAGGTGCCTACAATGAGCAGTTCTTC. Amino acids: CASSQDTGTGAYNEQFF.

The genes are TRBV25-1 and TRBJ2-5, with TRBD1 identical over 7 bases. The junction had 0 bases not matched to a gene; V was cut back by 4 bases and J by 4 bases. This CDR3 comprises 12 residues. The V gene's germline CDR1 is MGHDK and CDR2 SYGVNS. CDR3 amino acids: CASSAGGETQYF. The CDR3 DNA reads as TGTGCCAGCAGTGCAGGGGGAGAGACCCAGTACTTC.

The chain employs TRBV11-3 and TRBJ2-7; maybe TRBD2 (5 bases). V lost 4 bases and J lost 6, with 10 bases in between. Germline CDR1 SGHNT, CDR2 YENEEA. This CDR3 is 12 amino acids long. The chain's CDR3 is CASSSRVGEQYF. The CDR3, as DNA: TGTGCCAGCAGCTCGCGGGTGGGCGAGCAGTACTTC.

The chain links TRBV7-9 to TRBJ1-2, with TRBD1 matching over 8 bases. Trimming at V came to 4 bases and at J to 4 bases, leaving 8 bases not matched to a gene. The CDR3 has 15 residues. The germline V gene encodes CDR1 SEHNR and CDR2 FQNEAQ (reference sequence). CDR3 region: CASSSSGGSVYGYTF. The CDR3 DNA is TGTGCCAGCAGCTCCTCAGGGGGCTCTGTCTATGGCTACACCTTC. Full variable domain (rest looked up from reference TRBV7-9 and TRBJ1-2): DTGVSQNPRHKITKRGQNVTFRCDPISEHNRLYWYRQTLGQGPEFLTYFQNEAQLEKSRLLSDRFSAERPKGSFSTLEIQRTEQGDSAMYLCASSSSGGSVYGYTFGSGTRLTVV.

The V call is TRBV5-6, the J call TRBJ2-2; D is perhaps TRBD2 (5 bases). Germline V lookup: CDR1 SGHDT, CDR2 YYEEEE. Deletions cut 4 bases from V and 1 base from J, with 14 bases between. The length of the CDR3 is 16 residues. Here the CDR3 reads CASSLGHGVNTGELFF. The DNA for the CDR3 is TGTGCCAGCAGCCTTGGGCACGGGGTGAACACCGGGGAGCTGTTTTTT.

The rearrangement joins TRBV6-2 or TRBV6-3 to TRBJ2-7; the match to TRBD2 covers 7 bases. V lost 6 bases and J lost 0; bases outside the gene matches: 8. Germline CDR1 reads MNHEY; CDR2 reads SVGEGT. This CDR3 spans 15 amino acids. CDR3 sequence reads: CASSLWRGNSYEQYF. For the CDR3, the DNA is TGTGCCAGCAGCCTGTGGCGGGGGAACTCCTACGAGCAGTACTTC.

This clone occurred a few times. This CDR3 reads CASSAGQGRFQGVDTQYF. CDR3 coding DNA: TGTGCCAGCAGCGCTGGACAGGGGCGGTTCCAGGGAGTAGATACGCAGTATTTT. The gene calls are TRBV3-1 (or the pseudogene TRBV3-2) and TRBJ2-3; 9 nucleotides align to TRBD1. V shed 5 bases and J 5 bases; nucleotides not matched to a gene: 17. Germline values: CDR1 LGHDT, CDR2 YNNKEL (reference sequence). There are 18 residues in the CDR3.

This chain joins TRBV19 and TRBJ2-7; 8 bases map to TRBD1. V shed 5 bases, J shed 3 bases, and the junction held 6 bases outside the gene matches. The germline CDR1 and CDR2 sequences are LNHDA and SQIVND (reference sequence). The CDR3 has 14 amino acids. The chain's CDR3 is CASSSGTGGYEQYF. The CDR3 nucleotides read TGTGCCAGTAGTTCCGGGACAGGAGGCTACGAGCAGTACTTC.

The V call is TRBV7-2, the J call TRBJ2-7; the match to TRBD2 covers 12 bases. Germline values: CDR1 SGHTA, CDR2 FQGNSA. Unmatched junction bases numbered 10, after V lost 4 bases and J lost 6 bases. This CDR3 has 16 amino acids. The CDR3 loop reads CASSSRWLAGGTEQYF. The CDR3 DNA reads as TGTGCCAGCAGCTCCCGGTGGCTAGCGGGGGGGACCGAGCAGTACTTC.

The J gene is TRBJ2-7, the V gene TRBV29-1; no clear D. Germline-derived CDR1 and CDR2 are SQVTM and ANQGSEA. Trimming stripped 4 bases from V and 2 bases from J, with 12 bases between. The CDR3 is made up of 13 amino acids. This CDR3 is CSVASGSTYEQYF. DNA for the CDR3: TGCAGCGTTGCTTCCGGGTCAACCTACGAGCAGTACTTC.

This clone appeared once. The CDR3 reads CASSLGGAGAYTEAFF. CDR3 nucleotides: TGTGCCAGCAGCTTGGGTGGGGCGGGGGCCTACACTGAAGCTTTCTTT. The rearrangement uses TRBV7-2 and TRBJ1-1; D possibly corresponds to TRBD1 (6 bases). This CDR3 contains 16 residues. Trimming took 3 bases from V and 3 from J, leaving 17 bases between them. The germline gives CDR1 SGHTA, CDR2 FQGNSA.

The table lists this clone with a count of one. This chain connects TRBV6-5 to TRBJ1-3, with 8 bases fitting TRBD1. CDR1 and CDR2 from the germline V gene are MNHEY and SVGAGI. Trimming cost V 6 bases and J 6 bases; bases outside gene matches: 10. This CDR3 contains 15 residues. The chain's CDR3 is CASSRDRGGENTIYF. Written as DNA, the CDR3 is TGTGCCAGCAGCCGCGACAGGGGAGGTGAAAACACCATATATTTT.

The J gene is TRBJ1-1, the V gene TRBV9; 8 bases map to TRBD1. The CDR3 is made up of 12 amino acids. Germline V gene data show CDR1 as SGDLS and CDR2 as YYNGEE. Trimming at V came to 3 bases and at J to 11 bases, leaving 6 bases not matched to a gene. Here the CDR3 DNA reads TGTGCCAGCAGCGGGAACAGGGGGAGGGCTTTCTTT. It specifies CASSGNRGRAFF. The whole variable domain, remainder taken from reference TRBV9 and TRBJ1-1, is DSGVTQTPKHLITATGQRVTLRCSPRSGDLSVYWYQQSLDQGLQFLIQYYNGEERAKGNILERFSAQQFPDLHSELNLSSLELGDSALYFCASSGNRGRAFFGQGTRLTVV.

The chain carries TRBV11-2 and TRBJ2-7; the D is unclear. The CDR3 contains 14 residues. The V gene's germline CDR1 is SGHAT and CDR2 FQNNGV. Trimming shortened V by 1 base and J by 0 bases, and 7 bases separated the two germline ends. The CDR3 reads CASSLVWSSYEQYF. The CDR3 DNA reads TGTGCCAGCAGCTTAGTGTGGAGCTCCTACGAGCAGTACTTC. The variable domain in full, with the rest retrieved from reference TRBV11-2 and TRBJ2-7, is EAGVAQSPRYKIIEKRQSVAFWCNPISGHATLYWYQQILGQGPKLLIQFQNNGVVDDSQLPKDRFSAERLKGVDSTLKIQPAKLEDSAVYLCASSLVWSSYEQYFGPGTRLTVT.

The rearrangement uses TRBV12-3 or TRBV12-4 and TRBJ1-2; the D is unclear. Trimming removed 5 bases at V and 8 bases at J, with 12 bases between. This CDR3 spans 12 amino acids. The CDR3 DNA follows: TGTGCCAGCAGTCTAGGGAGTAGAGGCTACACCTTC. Its translation: CASSLGSRGYTF.

This chain links TRBV12-3 or TRBV12-4 with TRBJ1-2; D ambiguous. The ends were cut back, 2 bases at V and 7 bases at J, with 5 bases in the middle. The CDR3 is 11 residues long. The CDR3 region has the DNA TGTGCCAGCAGTTTAAGAGGTGGCTACACCTTC. It yields the protein CASSLRGGYTF.

The gene calls are TRBV4-1 and TRBJ1-1; D is unresolved. Germline V gives CDR1 MGHRA, CDR2 YSYEKL. The CDR3 extends over 14 amino acids. The germline V and J ends were trimmed by 1 base and 1 base, with 7 bases remaining between them. CDR3 residues: CASSQGHPNTEAFF. The CDR3 bases are TGCGCCAGCAGCCAAGGACATCCGAACACTGAAGCTTTCTTT.

This chain connects TRBV5-1 to TRBJ1-1; TRBD1 matches 8 bases. CDR1 is SGHRS and CDR2 is YFSETQ in the germline V gene. The CDR3 is 14 amino acids. The trim removed 4 bases at V and 1 base at J, leaving 3 bases unmatched. CDR3 sequence (DNA): TGCGCCAGCAGCGAGGGGACAGGGAACACTGAAGCTTTCTTT. Amino acids: CASSEGTGNTEAFF.

The V call is TRBV12-3 or TRBV12-4, the J call TRBJ1-2; no clear D gene. This CDR3 is built from 13 residues. V was pared by 3 bases and J by 0 bases, with 5 bases between. CDR3 protein: CASSFTANYGYTF. The CDR3 DNA sequence: TGTGCCAGCAGTTTCACAGCTAACTATGGCTACACCTTC.